This TCR beta chain was identified during a study of neurological immune-mediated disorders. For the unsorted libraries, 2 million PBMCs stored at -80 C served as input. There are 15 residues in the CDR3. V trimming: 5 bases; J trimming: 3 bases; junction bases outside the gene matches: 10. Germline CDR1 SQVTM, CDR2 ANQGSEA. This clonotype was counted at least ten times. Antigen: not known. Study-wide findings and caveats: Private repertoires in all groups were suggested, as expanded clones shared no CDR3 amino acid sequences across subjects. In HTLV-1-associated myelopathy, TCR clonal expansion was greatest, whereas multiple sclerosis had the least, falling below healthy controls.

From 15-18 subjects, over 170 million TCR-beta sequences were obtained in each sequencing run. One entry per CDR3 protein, called by TCRdb with MiXCR from the 5' RACE reads. This table holds around 64,000 distinct CDR3 sequences, 9.5% to 15% found once. This TCR was recovered from an older woman with HTLV-1-associated myelopathy (HAM/TSP). What was sequenced was PBMCs. The V and J genes are TRBV29-1 and TRBJ1-2; 9 bases are a match to TRBD1. The DNA for the CDR3 is TGCAGCGTTCAAACCTGGGACAGGGTCGACTATGGCTACACCTTC. It specifies CSVQTWDRVDYGYTF.